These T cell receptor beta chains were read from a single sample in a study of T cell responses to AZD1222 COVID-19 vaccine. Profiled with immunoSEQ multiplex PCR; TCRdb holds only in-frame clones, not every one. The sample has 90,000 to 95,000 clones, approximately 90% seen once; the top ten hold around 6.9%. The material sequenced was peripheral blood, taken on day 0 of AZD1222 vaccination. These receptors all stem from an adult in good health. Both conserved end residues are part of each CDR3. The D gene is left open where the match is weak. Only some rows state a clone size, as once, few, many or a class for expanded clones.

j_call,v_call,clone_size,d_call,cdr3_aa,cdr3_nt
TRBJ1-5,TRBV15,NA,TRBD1,CATSRGTGGGQPQHF,TGTGCCACCAGCAGGGGGACAGGGGGCGGTCAGCCCCAGCATTTT
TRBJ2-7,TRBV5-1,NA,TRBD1,CASSFSQGEYEQYF,TGCGCCAGCAGCTTTTCCCAGGGGGAGTACGAGCAGTACTTC
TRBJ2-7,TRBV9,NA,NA,CASSETQGGEQYF,TGTGCCAGCAGCGAAACGCAGGGAGGCGAGCAGTACTTC
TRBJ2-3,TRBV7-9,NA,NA,CASSLAGEAFRTDTQYF,TGTGCCAGCAGCTTAGCGGGGGAGGCCTTTCGCACAGATACGCAGTATTTT
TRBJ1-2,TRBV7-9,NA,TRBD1,CASSSRDRVFGYTF,TGTGCCAGCAGCTCACGGGACAGGGTTTTTGGCTACACCTTC
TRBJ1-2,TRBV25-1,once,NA,CASSQAGSYGYTF,TGTGCCAGCAGTCAGGCAGGGAGCTATGGCTACACCTTC
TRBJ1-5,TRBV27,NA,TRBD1,CASSLTQGGYQPQHF,TGTGCCAGCAGTTTAACACAGGGGGGGTATCAGCCCCAGCATTTT
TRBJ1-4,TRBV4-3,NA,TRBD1,CASSQGTGGAGLSNEKLFF,TGCGCCAGCAGCCAAGGTACAGGGGGCGCGGGCCTCTCTAATGAAAAACTGTTTTTT
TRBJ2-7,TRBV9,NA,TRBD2,CASSEDSGVYEQYF,TGTGCCAGCAGCGAGGATAGCGGGGTCTACGAGCAGTACTTC
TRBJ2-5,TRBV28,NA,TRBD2,CASSSSGSATRTQYF,TGTGCCAGCAGTTCTAGCGGGAGTGCCACCAGGACCCAGTACTTC
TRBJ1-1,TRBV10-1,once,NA,CASSEQRGPDEAFF,TGCGCCAGCAGTGAGCAGCGGGGACCCGATGAAGCTTTCTTT
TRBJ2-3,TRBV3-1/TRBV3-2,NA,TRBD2,CASSSRLAGVPDTQYF,TGTGCCAGCAGCTCACGACTAGCGGGTGTTCCAGATACGCAGTATTTT
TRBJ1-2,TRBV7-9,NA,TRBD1,CASSSGGTTRGYTF,TGTGCCAGCAGCTCAGGGGGAACGACTAGAGGCTACACCTTC
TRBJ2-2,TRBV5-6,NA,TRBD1,CASSGGQYTGELFF,TGTGCCAGCAGCGGGGGACAGTACACCGGGGAGCTGTTTTTT
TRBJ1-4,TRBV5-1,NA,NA,CASSSGTGGEKLFF,TGCGCCAGCAGCTCCGGGACGGGAGGGGAAAAACTGTTTTTT
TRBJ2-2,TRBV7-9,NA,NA,CASSLDPEGPNTGELFF,TGTGCCAGCAGCTTAGACCCGGAGGGACCGAACACCGGGGAGCTGTTTTTT
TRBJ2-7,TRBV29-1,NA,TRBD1,CSVEGDSSYEQYF,TGCAGCGTTGAAGGGGACAGCTCCTACGAGCAGTACTTC
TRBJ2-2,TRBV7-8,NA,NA,CASSRGQRAMSGELFF,TGTGCCAGCAGCCGGGGACAGCGGGCTATGTCCGGGGAGCTGTTTTTT
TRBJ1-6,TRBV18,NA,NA,CASSPPVSPQRRNSPLHF,TGTGCCAGCTCACCACCGGTCTCCCCCCAGAGGCGAAATTCACCCCTCCACTTT
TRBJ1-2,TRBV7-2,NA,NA,CASSPTGPGYGYTF,TGTGCCAGCAGCCCCACAGGACCGGGCTATGGCTACACCTTC
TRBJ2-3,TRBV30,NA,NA,CAWSRDTDTQYF,TGTGCCTGGAGCAGGGACACAGATACGCAGTATTTT
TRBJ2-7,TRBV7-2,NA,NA,CASSPEKDSSSYEQYF,TGTGCCAGCAGCCCAGAAAAGGACAGTAGCTCCTACGAGCAGTACTTC
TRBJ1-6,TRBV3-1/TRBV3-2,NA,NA,CASSPLNSPLHF,TGTGCCAGCAGCCCGTTAAATTCACCCCTCCACTTT
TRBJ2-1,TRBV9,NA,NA,CASSVLAYNEQFF,TGTGCCAGCAGCGTACTGGCTTACAATGAGCAGTTCTTC
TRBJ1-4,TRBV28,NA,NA,CASSLLGVELNEKLFF,TGTGCCAGCAGTTTACTCGGGGTCGAGTTAAATGAAAAACTGTTTTTT
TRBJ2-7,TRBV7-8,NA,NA,CASSRRETYYEQYF,TGTGCCAGCAGCCGCCGGGAGACATACTACGAGCAGTACTTC
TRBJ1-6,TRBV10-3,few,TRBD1,CAISDTKQGNNSPLHF,TGTGCCATCAGTGACACCAAACAGGGGAATAATTCACCCCTCCACTTT
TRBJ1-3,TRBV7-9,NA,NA,CASSYESKISGNTIYF,TGTGCCAGCAGCTACGAATCTAAGATCTCTGGAAACACCATATATTTT
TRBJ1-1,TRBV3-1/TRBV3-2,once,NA,CASSHESTGVGRNTEAFF,TGTGCCAGCAGCCACGAAAGTACCGGGGTTGGTAGGAACACTGAAGCTTTCTTT
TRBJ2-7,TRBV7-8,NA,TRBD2,CASSLAPTSGGYEQYF,TGTGCCAGCAGCTTAGCACCGACTAGCGGGGGTTACGAGCAGTACTTC
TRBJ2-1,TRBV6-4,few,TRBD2,CASSDLTSGDYNEQFF,TGTGCCAGCAGTGACCTGACTAGCGGGGACTATAATGAGCAGTTCTTC
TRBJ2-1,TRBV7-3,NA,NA,CASSKLPGTPYNEQFF,TGTGCCAGCAGCAAACTACCCGGGACTCCTTACAATGAGCAGTTCTTC
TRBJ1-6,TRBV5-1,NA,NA,CASSLPTDNSPLHF,TGCGCCAGCAGCTTGCCGACAGATAATTCACCCCTCCACTTT
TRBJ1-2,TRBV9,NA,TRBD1,CASSSQGERLYGYTF,TGTGCCAGCAGCTCACAGGGGGAAAGGCTCTATGGCTACACCTTC
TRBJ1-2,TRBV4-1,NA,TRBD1,CASSLERTGWSGYTF,TGCGCCAGCAGCCTAGAAAGGACAGGGTGGAGTGGCTACACCTTC
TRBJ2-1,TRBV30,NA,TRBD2,CAWSLAGNYNEQFF,TGTGCCTGGAGCCTAGCGGGGAACTACAATGAGCAGTTCTTC
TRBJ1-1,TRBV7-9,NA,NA,CASSLRDKNTEAFF,TGTGCCAGCAGCTTAAGGGATAAGAACACTGAAGCTTTCTTT
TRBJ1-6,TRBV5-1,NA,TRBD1,CASSFGDSSSPLHF,TGCGCCAGCAGCTTCGGGGACAGCAGTTCACCCCTCCACTTT
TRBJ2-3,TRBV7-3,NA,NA,CASSLTLSGDTQYF,TGTGCCAGCAGCTTGACTCTAAGCGGGGATACGCAGTATTTT
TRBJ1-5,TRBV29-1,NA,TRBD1,CSVEVQGEQPQHF,TGCAGCGTTGAAGTACAGGGGGAGCAGCCCCAGCATTTT
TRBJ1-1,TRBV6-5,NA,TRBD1,CASSLRTGRTEAFF,TGTGCCAGCAGTCTCCGGACAGGGCGCACTGAAGCTTTCTTT
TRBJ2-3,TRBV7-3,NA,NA,CASSVFAGSTDTQYF,TGTGCCAGCAGCGTCTTCGCGGGAAGCACAGATACGCAGTATTTT
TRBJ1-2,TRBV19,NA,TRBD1,CASSIIRTGKILGYGYTF,TGTGCCAGTAGTATAATCAGGACAGGGAAAATTCTGGGCTATGGCTACACCTTC
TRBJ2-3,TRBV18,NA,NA,CASSPSAGDTQYF,TGTGCCAGCTCACCCTCCGCAGGGGATACGCAGTATTTT
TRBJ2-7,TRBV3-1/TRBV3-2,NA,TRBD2,CASSQDRVAGGLTSYEQYF,TGTGCCAGCAGCCAAGATAGGGTAGCGGGGGGCTTAACCTCCTACGAGCAGTACTTC
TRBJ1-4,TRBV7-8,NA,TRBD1,CASSLAFQGASEKLFF,TGTGCCAGCAGCTTAGCGTTCCAGGGGGCAAGTGAAAAACTGTTTTTT
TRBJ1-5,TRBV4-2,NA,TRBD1,CASSQAGGGQPQHF,TGTGCCAGCAGCCAAGCAGGGGGCGGTCAGCCCCAGCATTTT
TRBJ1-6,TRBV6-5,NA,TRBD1,CASSRDRVGSLHF,TGTGCCAGCAGTAGGGACAGGGTGGGCTCCCTCCACTTT
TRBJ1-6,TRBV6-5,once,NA,CASSYRGNSPLHF,TGTGCCAGCAGTTACAGGGGGAATTCACCCCTCCACTTT
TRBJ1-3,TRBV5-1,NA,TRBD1,CASSSGPGGGFGNTIYF,TGCGCCAGCAGCTCGGGCCCAGGGGGCGGATTCGGAAACACCATATATTTT
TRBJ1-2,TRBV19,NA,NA,CASSIVFPMGTPERGYTF,TGTGCCAGTAGTATAGTGTTCCCTATGGGGACCCCTGAGAGGGGCTACACCTTC
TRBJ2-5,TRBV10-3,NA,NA,CAISESTQARETQYF,TGTGCCATCAGTGAGTCGACACAGGCTAGAGAGACCCAGTACTTC
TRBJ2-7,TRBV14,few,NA,CASSQDVLSAQYF,TGTGCCAGCAGCCAAGATGTCCTAAGCGCGCAGTACTTC
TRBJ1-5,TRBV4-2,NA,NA,CASSQEGTFQHQPQHF,TGTGCCAGCAGCCAAGAGGGGACCTTCCAGCATCAGCCCCAGCATTTT
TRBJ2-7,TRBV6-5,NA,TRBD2,CASIPGLAGSYEQYF,TGTGCCAGCATCCCGGGACTAGCGGGCTCCTACGAGCAGTACTTC
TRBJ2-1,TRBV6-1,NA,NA,CASSEDLNPGRYNEQFF,TGTGCCAGCAGTGAAGATCTAAACCCCGGCCGCTACAATGAGCAGTTCTTC